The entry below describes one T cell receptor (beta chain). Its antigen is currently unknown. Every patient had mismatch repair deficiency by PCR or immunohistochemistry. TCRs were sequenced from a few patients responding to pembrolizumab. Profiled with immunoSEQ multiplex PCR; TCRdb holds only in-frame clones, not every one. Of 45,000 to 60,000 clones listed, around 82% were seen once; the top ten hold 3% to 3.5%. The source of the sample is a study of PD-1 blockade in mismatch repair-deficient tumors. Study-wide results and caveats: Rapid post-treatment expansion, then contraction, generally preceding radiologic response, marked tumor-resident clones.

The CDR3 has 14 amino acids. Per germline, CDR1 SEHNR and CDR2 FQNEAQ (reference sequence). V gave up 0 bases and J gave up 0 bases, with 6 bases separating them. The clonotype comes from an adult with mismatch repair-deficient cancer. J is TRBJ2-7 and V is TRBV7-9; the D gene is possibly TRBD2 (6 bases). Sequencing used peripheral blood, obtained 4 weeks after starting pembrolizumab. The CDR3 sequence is CASSLAGSSYEQYF. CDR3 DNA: TGTGCCAGCAGCTTAGCCGGGAGCTCCTACGAGCAGTACTTC. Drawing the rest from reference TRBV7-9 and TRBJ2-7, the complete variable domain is DTGVSQNPRHKITKRGQNVTFRCDPISEHNRLYWYRQTLGQGPEFLTYFQNEAQLEKSRLLSDRFSAERPKGSFSTLEIQRTEQGDSAMYLCASSLAGSSYEQYFGPGTRLTVT.